A single sample gave rise to the 5 T cell receptor beta chains below, sequenced in a study of regulatory T cells in long-lasting Graves disease. The time point was: newly diagnosed GD, antithyroid drugs for less than 3 months. PBMC RNA was the source of the TCR library. Construction of the TCR beta libraries employed iRepertoire HTBI primers in conjunction with Arm-PCR of CDR3 regions. One entry per CDR3 protein, called by TCRdb with MiXCR from the multiplex PCR reads. The sample lists more than 400,000 distinct CDR3 sequences, about 16% seen once, with 12% in the top ten. The data also belong to a second study, concerning T cells in Graves' hyperthyroidism and ophthalmopathy.

The sequenced sample was peripheral blood mononuclear cells (PBMCs), obtained at new diagnosis, from a patient treated with antithyroid drugs. These receptors were collected from a middle-aged man with Graves disease.

Notes on this clonotype: A read error may account for a junction end that differs from germline. This chain uses TRBV5-1 with TRBJ2-7, with unresolved D. The length of the CDR3 is 14 residues. Germline loops: CDR1 SGHRS, CDR2 YFSETQ. The CDR3 sequence is CASSFTGPRTERYF. The CDR3, as DNA: TGCGCCAGCAGCTTCACCGGGCCTCGTACGGAGCGGTACTTC.

With regard to this clonotype: This may arise from a read error, as a much more abundant clone is one base away. The rearrangement uses TRBV5-1 and TRBJ2-3, with D possibly being TRBD1 (5 bases). The CDR3 sequence is 14 residues long. Germline V lookup: CDR1 SGHRS, CDR2 YFSETQ. The CDR3 is CASSFQGSTGTQYF. The CDR3 region has the DNA TGCGCCAGCAGCTTCCAGGGTAGCACAGGTACGCAGTATTTT.

In this sample, this clonotype turned up a few times. This sequence joins TRBV27 and TRBJ2-7, with a weak D call TRBD1 (5 bases). The CDR3 length is 17 residues. V lost 5 bases and J 3 bases, leaving 23 bases between the germline ends. The germline CDR1 and CDR2 sequences are MNHEY and SMNVEV (reference sequence). The CDR3: CASSPRTTLGLSYEQYF. CDR3 nucleotides: TGTGCCAGCAGTCCCCGTACTACTCTGGGGCTTAGCTACGAGCAGTACTTC.

This clonotype has ten or more counts. This sequence joins TRBV12-3 or TRBV12-4 and TRBJ2-3; perhaps D is TRBD1 or TRBD2 (5 bases each). Trimming took 6 bases from V and 5 from J, leaving 18 bases between them. The CDR3 has 15 residues. CDR3 nucleotide sequence: TGTGCCAGCAGCCTACGAGGGGCTCCCCGAGATACGCAGTATTTT. Translation gives CASSLRGAPRDTQYF.

On this clonotype: A much larger clone differs from this one at a single base, so this may be a read error. The chain is built from TRBV6-9 and TRBJ1-5; 11 bases agree with TRBD1. Germline V gene lookup returns CDR1 MNHGY and CDR2 SVAAGI. This CDR3 spans 16 amino acids. The J segment lost 6 bases and the V segment lost 4 bases, leaving 8 bases of the junction unmatched. The CDR3 DNA follows: TGTGCCAGCAGTTCCCGGACAGGGGGCAAGGGTCAGCCCCAGCATTTT. It is translated as CASSSRTGGKGQPQHF.